This TCR beta chain was sequenced in a study of shared clonotypes between healthy human individuals. In the original workflow: There were no quality scores in the junction-only immunoSEQ sequences, so filtering differed. Some clones are missing from TCRdb's copy, which holds only in-frame ones; the method was immunoSEQ multiplex PCR. V, J and clone size were drawn from that table, and D and trimming were deduced from the DNA. The table lists over 950,000 clones, roughly 77% of them singletons, with 0.7% to 0.95% in the top ten. Findings and limits, study-wide: The sharing of about 5.3% of naive CD4 clonotypes was seen across a handful of donors.

Recent acute infections and vaccinations were absent in the healthy HIV-negative adult donors. This clone was detected a few times. Its target is unknown. V was pared by 1 base and J by 3 bases, with 6 bases of the junction left unmatched. This CDR3 region has 15 residues. Germline V gene sequence: CDR1 SGHNT, CDR2 YYREEE (reference sequence). The specimen was memory CD4+ T cells from PBMCs. Subset specified: CD45RA-negative fraction. This clonotype was obtained from a man younger than 35 in good health. Some clones in this sample may be carry-over from other donors' samples. The V gene is TRBV5-4, the J gene TRBJ1-2; 7 nucleotides line up with TRBD1. The CDR3 protein is CASSLRQGWDYGYTF. CDR3 in DNA: TGTGCCAGCAGCTTGAGACAGGGCTGGGACTATGGCTACACCTTC.